This entry concerns a single TCR beta chain. These data originate in a study of blood T cell repertoires in COVID-19. As for the study in general: Samples came from the United States, Italy and Spain, spanning acute and convalescent COVID-19.

The data were produced by immunoSEQ multiplex PCR, yet TCRdb's version contains in-frame clones alone and is incomplete. The sample records 200,000 to 250,000 clones, 65% to 85% being singletons. Everyone who took part was roughly 18 to 89 years old, and they came from about 25 US areas. Participant reports of clinical history set cohort assignment. Cohort 3 donors were reported recovered after two negative PCRs, clearance, or symptom resolution. The material sequenced was PBMCs or T cells enriched from blood (not recorded which). This clonotype originated in a woman aged 60-70 years who had recovered from COVID-19.

CDR3 amino acids: CASSIDWTGGDMGYTF. In nucleotides, the CDR3 is TGTGCCAGTAGTATAGACTGGACAGGGGGTGATATGGGCTACACCTTC. The chain has TRBV19 and TRBJ1-2; TRBD1 matches at 10 bases. CDR3 size: 16 residues. CDR1 and CDR2 (germline): LNHDA, SQIVND (reference sequence). The V and J ends lost 0 bases and 8 bases, in that order; junction bases with no gene match: 9.